A single sample is the source of the 13 T cell receptor beta chains below, sequenced in a study of blood T cell repertoires in COVID-19. The protocol was immunoSEQ multiplex PCR, while the TCRdb copy is restricted to in-frame clones and leaves out a portion. The sample lists approximately 120,000 clones, 80% to 90% occurring once. The sequenced material came from peripheral blood. These TCRs come from a human donor in a cohort sampled during active COVID-19.

The V call is TRBV4-1, the J call TRBJ2-1; D might be TRBD1 (6 bases). Germline V gives CDR1 MGHRA, CDR2 YSYEKL. The CDR3 consists of 14 residues. V lost 5 bases and J lost 5, with 13 bases in between. CDR3 nucleotide sequence: TGCGCCAGCAGCGTGCAGGGGAGCCACAATGAGCAGTTCTTC. Protein product: CASSVQGSHNEQFF.

The gene calls are TRBV7-2 and TRBJ1-1; D perhaps matches TRBD1 (6 bases). Germline V CDR1 and CDR2: SGHTA, FQGNSA. CDR3 length: 12 residues. Trimming cost V 1 base and J 7 bases, with 7 bases left between them. CDR3 residues: CASSLVRGEAFF. The CDR3, as DNA: TGTGCCAGCAGCTTAGTCAGGGGTGAAGCTTTCTTT.

The rearrangement uses TRBV25-1 and TRBJ1-2, with TRBD1 as a possible D gene (5 bases). Trimming took 0 bases from V and 3 from J, leaving 5 bases between them. This CDR3 has 13 amino acids. Germline V lookup: CDR1 MGHDK, CDR2 SYGVNS. CDR3 residues: CASSEYRDYGYTF. The DNA for the CDR3 is TGTGCCAGCAGTGAATACAGGGACTATGGCTACACCTTC.

The chain employs TRBV15 and TRBJ2-7; the match to TRBD2 covers 7 bases. The germline V gene has CDR1 LNHNV and CDR2 YYDKDF (reference sequence). J was trimmed by 6 bases and V by 4 bases; bases with no gene match: 6. The CDR3 loop spans 13 amino acids. The CDR3 loop is CATSKAGVPEQYF. CDR3 coding DNA: TGTGCCACCAGCAAGGCGGGAGTCCCCGAGCAGTACTTC.

The chain recombines TRBV10-2 with TRBJ2-6, with 10 nucleotides matching TRBD1. This CDR3 comprises 17 residues. V gave up 4 bases and J gave up 3 bases; unmatched junction bases: 6. CDR1 is WSHSY, CDR2 SAAADI, per germline. CDR3 bases: TGCGCCAGCAGTGCCGGGACAGGGGTTGATGGGGCCAACGTCCTGACTTTC. Its protein product is CASSAGTGVDGANVLTF.

V and J are TRBV15 and TRBJ1-5; D remains ambiguous. The CDR3 totals 13 residues. The germline gives CDR1 LNHNV, CDR2 YYDKDF (reference sequence). V was trimmed by 4 bases and J by 0 bases, leaving 4 bases between them. The CDR3 sequence: CATSINSNQPQHF. CDR3 sequence (DNA): TGTGCCACCAGCATAAATAGCAATCAGCCCCAGCATTTT.

J is TRBJ2-3 and V is TRBV4-1, with a possible D match to TRBD1 (5 bases). The germline V gene has CDR1 MGHRA and CDR2 YSYEKL. The CDR3 runs 16 residues. The germline V and J ends were trimmed by 0 bases and 1 base, with 11 bases remaining between them. CDR3 coding DNA: TGCGCCAGCAGCCAAGAGCCCACAGGTGGCACAGATACGCAGTATTTT. Translation gives CASSQEPTGGTDTQYF.

The chain has TRBV6-5 and TRBJ1-1; weak D call: TRBD1 (6 bases). The CDR3 totals 14 residues. Germline-derived CDR1 and CDR2 are MNHEY and SVGAGI. V shed 4 bases and J shed 11 bases, with 20 bases lying between them. CDR3 DNA: TGTGCCAGCAGTTCCTACAAATCTCGGGGGGCGGCTTTCTTT. It yields the protein CASSSYKSRGAAFF.

Only one count was recorded for this clone. The chain is built from TRBV4-3 and TRBJ1-5; the match to TRBD1 covers 8 bases. Germline V CDR1 and CDR2: LGHNA, YSLEER. Unmatched junction bases numbered 7, after V lost 0 bases and J lost 0 bases. This CDR3 region has 18 residues. The DNA for the CDR3 is TGCGCCAGCAGCCAAGACAGACAGGGGTCCTTTAGCAATCAGCCCCAGCATTTT. It yields the protein CASSQDRQGSFSNQPQHF.

The chain combines TRBV6-2 or TRBV6-3 with TRBJ1-5, with D maybe TRBD1 (6 bases). The germline V and J ends were trimmed by 2 bases and 2 bases, with 10 bases remaining between them. The length of the CDR3 is 15 residues. Germline V gene sequence: CDR1 MNHEY, CDR2 SVGEGT. As DNA, the CDR3 is TGTGCCAGCAGTTACGCGGGGGCCCGCAATCAGCCCCAGCATTTT. Encoded protein: CASSYAGARNQPQHF.

CDR3 DNA: TGTGCCAGCAGTTCCGGGACAGGGATCTACGGCCAAGAGACCCAGTACTTC. It specifies CASSSGTGIYGQETQYF. This chain uses TRBV27 with TRBJ2-5; 9 bases align to TRBD1. CDR1 is MNHEY and CDR2 is SMNVEV in the germline V gene (reference sequence). The ends lost 4 bases at V and 1 base at J; junction bases unmatched: 10. The CDR3 has 17 residues.

The CDR3 here is CAISVGTVYYGYTF. The CDR3 DNA reads TGTGCCATCAGTGTCGGGACAGTCTATTATGGCTACACCTTC. The chain is built from TRBV10-3 and TRBJ1-2; 7 nucleotides align to TRBD1. J gave up 5 bases and V 4 bases, and 7 bases lay outside the gene matches. CDR1 is ENHRY and CDR2 is SYGVKD in the germline V gene. The CDR3 has 14 amino acids.

CDR3 nucleotides: TGTGCCATCAGAGTATCAGGCAGAAACACCATATATTTT. Residues: CAIRVSGRNTIYF. V is TRBV10-3 and J is TRBJ1-3; D is unresolved. Germline CDR1 is ENHRY and CDR2 is SYGVKD. The CDR3 loop spans 13 amino acids. V lost 6 bases and J lost 5, with 11 bases in between.